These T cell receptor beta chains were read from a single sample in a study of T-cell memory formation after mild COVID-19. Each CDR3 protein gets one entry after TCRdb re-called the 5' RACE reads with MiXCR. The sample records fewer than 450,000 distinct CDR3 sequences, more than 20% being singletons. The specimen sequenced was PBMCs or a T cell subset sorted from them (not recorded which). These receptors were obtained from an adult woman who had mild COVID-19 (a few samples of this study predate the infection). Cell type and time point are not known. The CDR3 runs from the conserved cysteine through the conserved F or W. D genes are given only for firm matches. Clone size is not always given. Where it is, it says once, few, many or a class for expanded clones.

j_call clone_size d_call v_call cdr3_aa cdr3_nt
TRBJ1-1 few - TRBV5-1 CASSLPGSITEAFF TGCGCCAGCAGCTTGCCGGGGAGTATTACTGAAGCTTTCTTT
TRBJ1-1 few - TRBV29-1 CSVDLQYKAFF TGCAGCGTTGACCTCCAATATAAAGCTTTCTTT
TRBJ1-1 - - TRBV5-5 CASSSQTVNTEAFF TGTGCCAGCAGCTCGCAGACAGTGAACACTGAAGCTTTCTTT
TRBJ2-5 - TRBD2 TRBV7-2 CASSLHSEGLAGVWETQYF TGTGCCAGCAGCTTGCACTCCGAGGGACTAGCGGGAGTCTGGGAGACCCAGTACTTC
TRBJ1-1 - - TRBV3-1 CASSRRGSSTEAFF TGTGCCAGCAGCCGTAGAGGGAGTTCAACTGAAGCTTTCTTT
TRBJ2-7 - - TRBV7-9 CASSFIGGTVSSYEQYF TGTGCCAGCAGCTTTATCGGCGGGACAGTGAGCTCCTACGAGCAGTACTTC
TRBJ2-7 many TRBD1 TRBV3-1 CASSRQGGYEQYF TGTGCCAGCAGCCGACAGGGGGGCTACGAGCAGTACTTC
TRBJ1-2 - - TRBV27 CASSTRGPGEGYTF TGTGCCAGCAGTACGCGGGGCCCGGGGGAAGGCTACACCTTC
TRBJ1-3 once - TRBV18 CASSPPIIGNTIYF TGTGCCAGCTCACCACCGATAATAGGAAACACCATATATTTT
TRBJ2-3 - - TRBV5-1 CASSSTDIPGLAVTQYF TGCGCCAGCAGCTCCACAGACATCCCCGGACTCGCTGTTACGCAGTATTTT
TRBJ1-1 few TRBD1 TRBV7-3 CASSSQQGAGTEAFF TGTGCCAGCAGCTCCCAACAGGGGGCAGGCACTGAAGCTTTCTTT
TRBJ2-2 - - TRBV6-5 CASSYGRNTGELFF TGTGCCAGCAGTTACGGCCGGAACACCGGGGAGCTGTTTTTT
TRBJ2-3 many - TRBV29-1 CSADPTAGYTDTQYF TGCAGCGCCGACCCAACGGCAGGCTACACAGATACGCAGTATTTT
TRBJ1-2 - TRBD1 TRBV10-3 CAIKDPGTGQQRGGYTF TGTGCCATCAAGGATCCAGGGACAGGGCAACAACGAGGTGGCTACACCTTC
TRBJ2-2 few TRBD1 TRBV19 CASSLGQGSGELFF TGTGCCAGTAGCCTCGGACAGGGGAGCGGGGAGCTGTTTTTT
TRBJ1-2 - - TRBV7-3 CASSLNPGNYGYTF TGTGCCAGCAGCTTAAATCCGGGGAACTATGGCTACACCTTC
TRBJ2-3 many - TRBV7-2 CASSLAVGGGTDTQYF TGTGCCAGCAGCTTAGCGGTGGGAGGAGGCACAGATACGCAGTATTTT
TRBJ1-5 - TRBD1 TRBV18 CASSPANRGNQPQHF TGTGCCAGCTCACCGGCAAACAGGGGTAATCAGCCCCAGCATTTT
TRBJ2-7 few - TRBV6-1 CASTRQVNSYEQYF TGTGCCAGCACCCGACAGGTCAACTCCTACGAGCAGTACTTC
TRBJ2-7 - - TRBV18 CASSRGAGLYYEQYF TGTGCCAGCTCACGAGGGGCAGGATTATACTACGAGCAGTACTTC
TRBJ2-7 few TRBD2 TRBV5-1 CASSPDQAGAYEQYF TGCGCCAGCAGCCCCGACCAAGCGGGAGCATACGAGCAGTACTTC
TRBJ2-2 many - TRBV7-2 CASSPRVAAGELFF TGTGCCAGCAGCCCCAGAGTAGCCGCCGGGGAGCTGTTTTTT